One and the same sample provided the 31 T cell receptor beta chains below, sequenced in a study of T cells in Graves' hyperthyroidism and ophthalmopathy. The source material, RNA transcripts, was used to amplify TCR beta CDR3 regions. Primed by the HTBI set, a first-round RT-PCR was run on the TCR CDR3. TCRdb re-called the multiplex PCR reads through MiXCR, storing one row per CDR3 protein. The table records roughly 630,000 distinct CDR3 sequences, roughly 14% of them present only once. Sequenced input: blood. The receptors were gathered from a woman aged 25 to 45 with Graves' hyperthyroidism.

V usage is TRBV6-5 and J usage is TRBJ2-5; D is unclear. This CDR3 spans 16 amino acids. V shed 2 bases and J shed 4 bases, with 17 bases lying between them. Per germline, CDR1 MNHEY and CDR2 SVGAGI. CDR3 nucleotide sequence: TGTGCCAGCAGTTACCCTACCGCGGACCCGGGAGAGACCCAGTACTTC. Translation: CASSYPTADPGETQYF.

The CDR3 region is CASSITLAETYNEQFF. The DNA of the CDR3 is TGTGCCAGTAGTATAACGCTAGCGGAGACGTACAATGAGCAGTTCTTC. This chain connects TRBV19 to TRBJ2-1, with TRBD2 matching over 7 bases. This CDR3 spans 16 amino acids. V trimming: 2 bases; J trimming: 4 bases; junction bases outside the gene matches: 8. In germline, CDR1 is LNHDA, CDR2 SQIVND (reference sequence). The variable domain in full, completed from reference TRBV19 and TRBJ2-1, reads DGGITQSPKYLFRKEGQNVTLSCEQNLNHDAMYWYRQDPGQGLRLIYYSQIVNDFQKGDIAEGYSVSREKKESFPLTVTSAQKNPTAFYLCASSITLAETYNEQFFGPGTRLTVL.

The genes are TRBV7-9 and TRBJ2-5; D uncertain. Trimming cost V 1 base and J 6 bases, with 3 bases left between them. There are 11 residues in the CDR3. Germline V gene data show CDR1 as SEHNR and CDR2 as FQNEAQ (reference sequence). CDR3 residues: CASSLGQTQYF. For the CDR3, the DNA is TGTGCCAGCAGCTTAGGTCAGACCCAGTACTTC.

This clonotype was found many times. This rearrangement joins TRBV5-6 to TRBJ2-5; possibly TRBD2 for D (5 bases). Germline V CDR1 and CDR2: SGHDT, YYEEEE. The CDR3 totals 16 residues. With 4 bases removed from V and 0 bases from J, the gap between germline ends came to 16 bases. Here the CDR3 DNA reads TGTGCCAGCAGCGCGCAATTCGGGAAGGACCAAGAGACCCAGTACTTC. Translated, it gives CASSAQFGKDQETQYF.

This clonotype has more than one count but fewer than ten. The V call is TRBV6-2 or TRBV6-3, the J call TRBJ2-6, with D unresolved. CDR3 length: 16 residues. Germline V gene sequence: CDR1 MNHEY, CDR2 SVGEGT. Between the trimmed V and J ends, which lost 2 bases and 3 bases, there was a span of 11 bases. CDR3 sequence reads: CASSYPPRHGANVLTF. DNA for the CDR3: TGTGCCAGCAGTTACCCCCCGCGGCATGGGGCCAACGTCCTGACTTTC.

The chain joins TRBV6-1 to TRBJ1-6, with D possibly matching TRBD1 (6 bases). This CDR3 has 14 residues. The germline CDR1 and CDR2 sequences are MNHNS and SASEGT. The V end was cut by 6 bases, the J end by 7 bases, with 13 bases between. Here the CDR3 reads CASSSQGVNSPLHF. The CDR3 region has the DNA TGTGCCAGCAGCTCACAGGGAGTAAATTCACCCCTCCACTTT.

This clonotype was observed at least ten times. The chain uses TRBV18 and TRBJ2-1; D is ambiguous. The V and J ends lost 2 bases and 8 bases respectively, with 19 bases between them. Germline-derived CDR1 and CDR2 are KGHSH and LQKENI. This CDR3 region has 16 residues. CDR3 bases: TGTGCCAGCTCACCAAGGTCAGGCCGGGTTCGAGATGAGCAGTTCTTC. This gives the protein CASSPRSGRVRDEQFF.

This clonotype has a count of ten or more. The chain uses TRBV7-9 and TRBJ2-1; D is ambiguous. CDR3 length: 11 amino acids. The V and J ends lost 3 bases and 5 bases respectively, with 2 bases between them. Per germline, CDR1 SEHNR and CDR2 FQNEAQ (reference sequence). In nucleotides, the CDR3 is TGTGCCAGCAGCTTTAACAATGAGCAGTTCTTC. Translating it yields CASSFNNEQFF.

This clonotype occurred many times. The V call is TRBV27, the J call TRBJ2-3; a possible D gene is TRBD2 (6 bases). With 10 bases removed from V and 2 bases from J, the gap between germline ends came to 13 bases. This CDR3 is built from 13 residues. Germline assignment: CDR1 MNHEY and CDR2 SMNVEV (reference sequence). Here the CDR3 reads CATSGVDTDTQYF. The CDR3 DNA sequence: TGTGCCACCTCGGGGGTGGACACAGATACGCAGTATTTT.

This clonotype was detected only a few times. The chain uses TRBV19 and TRBJ2-1; D is possibly TRBD1 (6 bases). Germline V gene data show CDR1 as LNHDA and CDR2 as SQIVND (reference sequence). Trimming removed 4 bases from V and 3 bases from J, with 13 bases in between. The CDR3 covers 15 residues. CDR3 nucleotides: TGTGCCAGTAGTACGGACAGTGCCTACTACAATGAGCAGTTCTTC. Protein sequence: CASSTDSAYYNEQFF.

This clonotype was seen at least ten times. Written as DNA, the CDR3 is TGTGCCAGCAGCCCCGACGGACAGGGGCATGGCTACACCTTC. Its protein product is CASSPDGQGHGYTF. This chain uses TRBV11-1 with TRBJ1-2, with TRBD1 matching over 9 bases. CDR1 and CDR2 (germline): SGHAT, FQDESV (reference sequence). Trimming removed 5 bases from V and 6 bases from J; junction bases left unmatched: 7. The CDR3 has 14 residues.

At least ten counts were recorded for this clonotype. The gene calls are TRBV20-1 and TRBJ2-1; 8 nucleotides match TRBD2. Trimming took 5 bases from V and 4 from J; bases not matched to a gene: 10. The CDR3 extends over 15 amino acids. The germline gives CDR1 DFQATT, CDR2 SNEGSKA (reference sequence). For the CDR3, the DNA is TGCAGTGCTGATACTACTAGCGGTGGATACAATGAGCAGTTCTTC. This translates into CSADTTSGGYNEQFF.

This clonotype was counted many times. This sequence joins TRBV12-5 and TRBJ2-7; TRBD1 matches at 9 bases. Looked up from germline, CDR1 is LGHNT and CDR2 is FRNRAP. V lost 7 bases to trimming and J lost 2 bases; unmatched junction nucleotides: 6. The CDR3 spans 14 residues. In nucleotides, the CDR3 is TGTGCTAGTGCCCAAGGACAGGGGACCTACGAGCAGTACTTC. Translating gives CASAQGQGTYEQYF.

This clonotype was picked up many times. V gene TRBV27 combines with J gene TRBJ1-1, with a tentative D call TRBD1 (5 bases). With 5 bases removed from V and 0 bases from J, the gap between germline ends came to 10 bases. This CDR3 comprises 14 residues. The germline V gene has CDR1 MNHEY and CDR2 SMNVEV (reference sequence). CDR3 residues: CASSRGGVNTEAFF. In nucleotides, the CDR3 is TGTGCCAGCAGTCGGGGAGGGGTGAACACTGAAGCTTTCTTT.

In its sample, this clonotype was seen a few times. As DNA, the CDR3 is TGCAGCGTCTCGGGACAGGATAATGAAAAACTGTTTTTT. As protein: CSVSGQDNEKLFF. The chain uses TRBV29-1 and TRBJ1-4, with 8 positions matching TRBD1. CDR1 and CDR2 (germline): SQVTM, ANQGSEA. There are 13 residues in the CDR3. V lost 6 bases, J lost 4 bases, and 4 bases stayed unmatched.

This clonotype was picked up many times. This chain connects TRBV5-1 to TRBJ2-2; 8 bases map to TRBD2. Germline V gives CDR1 SGHRS, CDR2 YFSETQ. The CDR3 runs 16 residues. V lost 2 bases, J lost 1 base, and 4 bases stayed unmatched. The CDR3 loop reads CASSFMSGRNTGELFF. For the CDR3, the DNA is TGCGCCAGCAGCTTCATGAGCGGGAGGAACACCGGGGAGCTGTTTTTT.

This clonotype has only one observation. The CDR3 coding sequence is TGTGCCAGCAGCTTTGTGGCGGGATCCCACGAGCAGTACTTC. Protein sequence: CASSFVAGSHEQYF. The rearrangement uses TRBV27 and TRBJ2-7, with D perhaps matching TRBD2 (6 bases). Germline V gene sequence: CDR1 MNHEY, CDR2 SMNVEV (reference sequence). This CDR3 is 14 amino acids long. Trimming cost V 6 bases and J 5 bases, with 17 bases left between them.

This clonotype was found a few times. The chain employs TRBV7-2 and TRBJ2-7; D gene unclear. The CDR3 runs to 14 residues. V dropped 0 bases and J dropped 3 bases, with 9 bases sitting between them. Per the germline V gene, CDR1 is SGHTA and CDR2 is FQGNSA. CDR3 nucleotide sequence: TGTGCCAGCAGCTTAGCGACATTCGGCTACGAGCAGTACTTC. This codes for CASSLATFGYEQYF.

This clonotype was recorded many times. The V gene is TRBV13, the J gene TRBJ2-3; 8 bases are shared with TRBD2. The CDR3 sequence is 15 residues long. Germline-derived CDR1 and CDR2 are PRHDT and FYEKMQ (reference sequence). J lost 5 bases, V lost 5 bases, and 9 bases had no gene match. Here the CDR3 DNA reads TGTGCCAGCAGCCCCCGGCGGGAGGATAGAGATACGCAGTATTTT. Protein: CASSPRREDRDTQYF. Variable domain in full (rest from reference TRBV13 and TRBJ2-3): AAGVIQSPRHLIKEKRETATLKCYPIPRHDTVYWYQQGPGQDPQFLISFYEKMQSDKGSIPDRFSAQQFSDYHSELNMSSLELGDSALYFCASSPRREDRDTQYFGPGTRLTVL.

This clonotype was detected ten times or more. The V gene is TRBV7-9, the J gene TRBJ2-1; 10 bases are a match to TRBD1. Germline-derived CDR1 and CDR2 are SEHNR and FQNEAQ (reference sequence). V shed 1 base and J 2 bases; nucleotides not matched to a gene: 2. CDR3 size: 16 residues. CDR3 region: CASSLDGQGAYNEQFF. CDR3 nucleotide sequence: TGTGCCAGCAGCTTAGACGGACAGGGGGCCTACAATGAGCAGTTCTTC. Full variable domain (outside the CDR3, taken from reference TRBV7-9 and TRBJ2-1): DTGVSQNPRHKITKRGQNVTFRCDPISEHNRLYWYRQTLGQGPEFLTYFQNEAQLEKSRLLSDRFSAERPKGSFSTLEIQRTEQGDSAMYLCASSLDGQGAYNEQFFGPGTRLTVL.

This clonotype was counted a few times. The V gene is TRBV27, the J gene TRBJ2-7; D perhaps matches TRBD2 (5 bases). The CDR3 length is 13 residues. Germline V lookup: CDR1 MNHEY, CDR2 SMNVEV (reference sequence). The germline V and J ends were trimmed by 8 bases and 5 bases, with 16 bases remaining between them. The CDR3 protein is CASLTPGSHEQYF. Here the CDR3 DNA reads TGTGCCAGCCTAACCCCGGGATCCCACGAGCAGTACTTC.

This clonotype was detected only a few times. The chain joins TRBV27 to TRBJ1-5, with TRBD1 as a possible D gene (6 bases). This CDR3 contains 15 residues. Germline V CDR1 and CDR2: MNHEY, SMNVEV (reference sequence). V dropped 6 bases and J dropped 1 base, with 13 bases sitting between them. The CDR3 DNA sequence: TGTGCCAGCAGCTCGGGGGGGGCCAGCAATCAGCCCCAGCATTTT. Its translation: CASSSGGASNQPQHF.

This clonotype was seen ten or more times. This sequence joins TRBV5-1 and TRBJ2-1; 11 nucleotides line up with TRBD2. The CDR3 has 16 amino acids. Germline values: CDR1 SGHRS, CDR2 YFSETQ. V trimming: 4 bases; J trimming: 5 bases; junction bases outside the gene matches: 8. The CDR3 DNA sequence: TGCGCCAGCAGCCCGGGCGGGACTAGCGGTAACAATGAGCAGTTCTTC. This codes for CASSPGGTSGNNEQFF.

This clonotype was seen at least ten times. The rearrangement uses TRBV5-1 and TRBJ1-5; no definite D call. The ends were cut back, 3 bases at V and 5 bases at J, with 21 bases in the middle. Germline CDR1 and CDR2: SGHRS and YFSETQ. This CDR3 region has 17 residues. In nucleotides, the CDR3 is TGCGCCAGCAGCTCCCGCTTGGCGGGGTACGTCGATCAGCCCCAGCATTTT. It translates to CASSSRLAGYVDQPQHF. Drawing the rest from reference TRBV5-1 and TRBJ1-5, the complete variable domain is KAGVTQTPRYLIKTRGQQVTLSCSPISGHRSVSWYQQTPGQGLQFLFEYFSETQRNKGNFPGRFSGRQFSNSRSEMNVSTLELGDSALYLCASSSRLAGYVDQPQHFGDGTRLSIL.

The sample holds many counts of this clonotype. The CDR3 region is CASSRPGLNYEQYF. CDR3 bases: TGTGCCAGCAGCCGCCCGGGACTAAACTACGAGCAGTACTTC. V is TRBV7-2 and J is TRBJ2-7, with 7 nucleotides matching TRBD2. This CDR3 comprises 14 residues. The germline V gene encodes CDR1 SGHTA and CDR2 FQGNSA. The V gene end was trimmed by 5 bases and the J gene end by 3 bases; junction bases not matched to a gene: 7.

In this sample, this clonotype turned up a few times. V and J are TRBV10-2 and TRBJ1-5; possibly TRBD1 for D (6 bases). Germline V CDR1 and CDR2: WSHSY, SAAADI. V lost 3 bases and J lost 5, with 11 bases in between. The CDR3 is 14 residues long. The CDR3 DNA sequence: TGCGCCAGCAGTGAAACAGGGCTCTATCAGCCCCAGCATTTT. Its protein is CASSETGLYQPQHF.

This clonotype was seen many times. The V and J genes are TRBV20-1 and TRBJ2-7, with 10 bases that match TRBD2. CDR3 size: 14 residues. Germline assignment: CDR1 DFQATT and CDR2 SNEGSKA (reference sequence). Unmatched junction bases numbered 7, after V lost 5 bases and J lost 3 bases. CDR3 coding DNA: TGCAGTGCTCGACCCCCTAGCGGGAGCTACGAGCAGTACTTC. It yields the protein CSARPPSGSYEQYF.

This clonotype has more than one count but fewer than ten. The chain is built from TRBV6-1 and TRBJ2-3, with a possible D match to TRBD2 (6 bases). The CDR3 consists of 15 residues. Trimming took 3 bases from V and 4 from J, leaving 14 bases between them. Germline V gene sequence: CDR1 MNHNS, CDR2 SASEGT. This CDR3 reads CASSEVAGPPDTQYF. The DNA of the CDR3 is TGTGCCAGCAGTGAGGTTGCGGGGCCACCAGATACGCAGTATTTT.

The chain joins TRBV6-1 to TRBJ1-1; D unresolved. This CDR3 spans 13 amino acids. Trimming pared 4 bases from V and 5 bases from J, leaving 11 bases between. Germline CDR1 MNHNS, CDR2 SASEGT. The CDR3 DNA reads as TGTGCCAGCAGTGGGCTGGGATCGACTGAAGCTTTCTTT. Translation gives CASSGLGSTEAFF.

The V and J genes are TRBV29-1 and TRBJ2-2; D gene ambiguous. This CDR3 is built from 14 residues. Germline V CDR1 and CDR2: SQVTM, ANQGSEA. Trimming pared 5 bases from V and 0 bases from J, leaving 10 bases between. DNA for the CDR3: TGCAGCGTTCCGGGCGGAACGAACACCGGGGAGCTGTTTTTT. Protein sequence: CSVPGGTNTGELFF.

This clonotype was counted a few times. The V gene is TRBV20-1, the J gene TRBJ2-3; 7 bases line up with TRBD2. Germline loops: CDR1 DFQATT, CDR2 SNEGSKA (reference sequence). The CDR3 extends over 18 amino acids. Losses at the gene ends were 1 base for V and 8 bases for J; bases not matched to a gene: 21. As DNA, the CDR3 is TGCAGTGCTAGAGGGCACGACTTCTGGGGGAGCGGCGGGGGTACGCAGTATTTT. Residues: CSARGHDFWGSGGGTQYF.